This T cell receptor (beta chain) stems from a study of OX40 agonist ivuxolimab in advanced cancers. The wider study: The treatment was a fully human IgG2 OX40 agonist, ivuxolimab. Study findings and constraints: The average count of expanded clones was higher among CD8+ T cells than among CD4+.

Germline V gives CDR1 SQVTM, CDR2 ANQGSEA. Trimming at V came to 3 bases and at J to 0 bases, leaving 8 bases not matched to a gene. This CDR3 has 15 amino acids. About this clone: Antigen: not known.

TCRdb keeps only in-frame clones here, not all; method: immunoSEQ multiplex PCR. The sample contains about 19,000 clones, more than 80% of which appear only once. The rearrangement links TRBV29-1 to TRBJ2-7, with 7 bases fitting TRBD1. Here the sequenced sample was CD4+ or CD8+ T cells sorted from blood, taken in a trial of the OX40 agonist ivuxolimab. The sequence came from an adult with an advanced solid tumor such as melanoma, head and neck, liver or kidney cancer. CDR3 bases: TGCAGCGTTGATGGAGGAACAGGGGCCTCCTACGAGCAGTACTTC. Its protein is CSVDGGTGASYEQYF.